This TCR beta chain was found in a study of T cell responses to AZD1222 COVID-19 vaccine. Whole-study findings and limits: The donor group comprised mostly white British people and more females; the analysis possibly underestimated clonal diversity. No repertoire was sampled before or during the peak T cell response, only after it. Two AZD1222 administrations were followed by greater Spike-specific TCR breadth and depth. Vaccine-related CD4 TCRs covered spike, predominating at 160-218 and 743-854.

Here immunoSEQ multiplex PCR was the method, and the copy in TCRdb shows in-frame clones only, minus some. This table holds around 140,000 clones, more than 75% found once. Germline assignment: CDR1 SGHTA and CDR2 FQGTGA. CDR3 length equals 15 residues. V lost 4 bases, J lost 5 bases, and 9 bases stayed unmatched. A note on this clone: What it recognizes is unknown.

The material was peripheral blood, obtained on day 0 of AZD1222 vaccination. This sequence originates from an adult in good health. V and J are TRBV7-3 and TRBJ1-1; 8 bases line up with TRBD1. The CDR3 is CASSSRTGWGTEAFF. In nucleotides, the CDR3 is TGTGCCAGCAGCTCACGGACAGGGTGGGGGACTGAAGCTTTCTTT.